This is a list of T cell receptor beta chains from one sample in a study of T cells after yellow fever vaccination. TCRdb passed the 5' RACE reads through MiXCR, listing each CDR3 protein once. The sample has 300,000 to 350,000 distinct CDR3 sequences; approximately 3.9% are singletons. Source: PBMCs, taken 5 days after the yellow fever booster vaccination. Every receptor here comes from a man between 18 and 29 years old who received the YFV17D yellow fever vaccine. CDR3s include the opening cysteine and the closing phenylalanine or tryptophan. Some rows mark clone size as missing; the rest say once, few, many or name a class of expanded clone.

J,V,length,size,CDR3
TRBJ1-2,TRBV6-2/TRBV6-3,14,many,CASSYVPSIRGYTF
TRBJ2-3,TRBV5-1,18,few,CASIPGVISTLRTDTQYF
TRBJ2-5,TRBV12-5,14,many,CASGSRPLEETQYF
TRBJ2-5,TRBV6-2/TRBV6-3,14,many,CASSHTRDQETQYF
TRBJ2-5,TRBV4-3,16,NA,CASSRQTGGAGETQYF
TRBJ1-4,TRBV6-5,14,many,CASSRRATNEKLFF
TRBJ2-5,TRBV10-3,14,few,CAISESGSGETQYF
TRBJ2-7,TRBV7-2,14,many,CASSLVSGDYEQYF
TRBJ2-3,TRBV12-3/TRBV12-4,11,NA,CASRNADTQYF
TRBJ2-5,TRBV6-5,16,few,CASSHARGTSQETQYF
TRBJ2-3,TRBV10-3,16,NA,CAIRRGLAGTTDTQYF
TRBJ2-3,TRBV11-2,16,few,CASSLEGGLKVDTQYF
TRBJ2-2,TRBV7-9,15,many,CASSPVAVNTGELFF
TRBJ2-2,TRBV7-3,16,many,CASSPSSGSGTGELFF
TRBJ2-7,TRBV7-6,15,few,CASSDGTGGTYEQYF
TRBJ2-3,TRBV18,15,few,CASSPPRLDTDTQYF
TRBJ2-7,TRBV10-3,12,few,CAISGYSFEQYF
TRBJ2-1,TRBV4-1,13,many,CASSPGVDNEQFF
TRBJ2-3,TRBV7-8,13,many,CASSSQGTDTQYF
TRBJ2-5,TRBV20-1,13,NA,CSASYRGEETQYF
TRBJ1-5,TRBV24-1,15,NA,CATSDPGDRSQPQHF
TRBJ2-2,TRBV20-1,15,many,CSARERGGNTGELFF
TRBJ2-7,TRBV2,12,few,CASGRGPDEQYF
TRBJ2-4,TRBV4-1,16,many,CASSQGSGVAKNIQYF
TRBJ2-1,TRBV28,13,few,CASSSAPYNEQFF
TRBJ1-5,TRBV12-3/TRBV12-4,14,NA,CASSLAWPNQPQHF
TRBJ2-4,TRBV11-2,14,many,CASSFTGAKNIQYF
TRBJ2-5,TRBV2,16,NA,CASSPKPWDKQETQYF
TRBJ1-2,TRBV10-3,12,many,CAISGGNYGYTF
TRBJ1-4,TRBV21-1,12,NA,CASSPTLRGLFF
TRBJ2-5,TRBV20-1,14,NA,CSARTRGRGETQYF
TRBJ1-1,TRBV7-3,13,many,CASSSSGNTEAFF
TRBJ1-1,TRBV5-5,14,many,CASNSYWGDTEAFF
TRBJ1-2,TRBV27,15,NA,CASSHYRSANYGYTF
TRBJ2-1,TRBV14,17,NA,CASSQDRLRILYNEQFF
TRBJ1-5,TRBV7-2,15,many,CASSLLTGGNQPQHF
TRBJ1-5,TRBV15,15,few,CATKKKERGNQPQHF
TRBJ2-7,TRBV6-1,13,few,CASIRDATYEQYF
TRBJ2-7,TRBV12-3/TRBV12-4,13,NA,CASTFRAAYEQYF
TRBJ1-6,TRBV7-9,15,many,CASSFGGEGNSPLHF
TRBJ2-1,TRBV6-6,16,NA,CASSYTGESSYNEQFF
TRBJ2-2,TRBV6-2/TRBV6-3,18,NA,CATVLSPSYSASTGELFF
TRBJ1-5,TRBV2,16,few,CASSPTGKYSNQPQHF
TRBJ2-7,TRBV6-1,13,many,CASSGPGPYEQYF
TRBJ1-4,TRBV12-3/TRBV12-4,20,many,CASSPPSSRGHFATNEKLFF